In this sample, the clone carrying this T cell receptor beta chain turned up once. A junction boundary mismatches the germline segment, possibly from a read error. This CDR3 is built from 13 residues. Per germline, CDR1 SNHLY and CDR2 FYNNEI. The data originate from a study of cytomegalovirus exposure and HLA in healthy donors. The PCR contained 60 Vbeta and 13 Jbeta primers. TCRdb keeps only in-frame clones here, not all; method: immunoSEQ multiplex PCR. Of 140,000 or so clones in the sample, roughly four fifths were seen once. The sequenced material came from PBMCs. The TCR comes from a woman aged 60-70 years in good health and CMV-seropositive. V and J are TRBV2 and TRBJ2-1, with 8 bases fitting TRBD2. CDR3 DNA: TGTGCCAGCAGGGCAGGACTAGCCTATAATTTGCTCTTC. Protein product: CASRAGLAYNLLF. The full variable domain, in which reference TRBV2 and TRBJ2-1 provide the parts outside the CDR3, is EPEVTQTPSHQVTQMGQEVILRCVPISNHLYFYWYRQILGQKVEFLVSFYNNEISEKSEIFDDQFSVERPDGSNFTLKIRSTKLEDSAMYFCASRAGLAYNLLFGPGTRLTVL.